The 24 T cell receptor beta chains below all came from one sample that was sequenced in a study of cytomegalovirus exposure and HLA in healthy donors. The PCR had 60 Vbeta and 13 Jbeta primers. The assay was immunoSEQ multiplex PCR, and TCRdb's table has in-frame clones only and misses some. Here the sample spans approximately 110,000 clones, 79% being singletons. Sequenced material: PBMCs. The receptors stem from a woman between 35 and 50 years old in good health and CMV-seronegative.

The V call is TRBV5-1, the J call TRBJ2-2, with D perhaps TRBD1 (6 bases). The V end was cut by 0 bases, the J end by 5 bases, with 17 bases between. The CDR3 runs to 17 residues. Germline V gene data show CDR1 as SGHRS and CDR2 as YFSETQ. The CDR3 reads CASSLGAKGEVTGELFF. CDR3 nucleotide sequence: TGCGCCAGCAGCTTGGGTGCGAAGGGGGAAGTTACCGGGGAGCTGTTTTTT.

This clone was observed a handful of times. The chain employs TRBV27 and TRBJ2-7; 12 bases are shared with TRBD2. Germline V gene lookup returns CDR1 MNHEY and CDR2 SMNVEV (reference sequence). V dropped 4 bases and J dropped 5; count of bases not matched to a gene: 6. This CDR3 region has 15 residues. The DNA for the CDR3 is TGTGCCAGCAGTTCCTGGCTAGCGGGAGGGAACGAGCAGTACTTC. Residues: CASSSWLAGGNEQYF.

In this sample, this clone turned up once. CDR3 bases: TGCGCCGACTCGACGGGTAACACAGATACGCAGTATTTT. Amino acid sequence: CADSTGNTDTQYF. The rearrangement links TRBV10-2 to TRBJ2-3; D is unclear. The CDR3 loop spans 13 amino acids. Trimming removed 11 bases at V and 2 bases at J, with 14 bases between. In germline, CDR1 is WSHSY, CDR2 SAAADI.

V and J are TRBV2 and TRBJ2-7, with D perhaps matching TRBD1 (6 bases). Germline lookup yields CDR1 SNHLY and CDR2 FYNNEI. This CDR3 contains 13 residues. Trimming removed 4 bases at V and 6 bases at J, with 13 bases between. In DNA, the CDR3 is TGTGCCAGCAGTGGGACAGCCACGGGCGAGCAGTACTTC. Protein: CASSGTATGEQYF.

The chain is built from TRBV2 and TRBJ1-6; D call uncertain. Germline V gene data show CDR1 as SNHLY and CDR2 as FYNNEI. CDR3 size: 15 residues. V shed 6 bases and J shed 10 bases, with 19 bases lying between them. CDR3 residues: CASSEASGIGSPLHF. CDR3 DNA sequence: TGTGCCAGCAGCGAGGCATCGGGGATTGGATCACCCCTCCACTTT.

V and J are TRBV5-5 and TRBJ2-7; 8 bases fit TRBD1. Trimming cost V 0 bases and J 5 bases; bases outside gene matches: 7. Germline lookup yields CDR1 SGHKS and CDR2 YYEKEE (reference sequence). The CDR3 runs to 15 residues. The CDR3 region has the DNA TGTGCCAGCAGCTTGGGGACAGGGCCCGGCCACGAGCAGTACTTC. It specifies CASSLGTGPGHEQYF.

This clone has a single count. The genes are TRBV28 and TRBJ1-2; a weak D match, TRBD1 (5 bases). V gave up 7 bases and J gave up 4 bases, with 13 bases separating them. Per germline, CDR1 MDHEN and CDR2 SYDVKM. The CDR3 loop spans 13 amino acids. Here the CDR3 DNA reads TGTGCCAGCACCGTAAAGGGGTTCTATGGCTACACCTTC. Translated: CASTVKGFYGYTF.

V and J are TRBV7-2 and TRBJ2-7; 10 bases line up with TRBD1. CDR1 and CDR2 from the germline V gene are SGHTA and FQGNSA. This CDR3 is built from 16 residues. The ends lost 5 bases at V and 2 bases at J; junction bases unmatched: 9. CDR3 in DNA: TGTGCCAGCAGCATGACAGGGGGCGCGGACACCTACGAGCAGTACTTC. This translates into CASSMTGGADTYEQYF.

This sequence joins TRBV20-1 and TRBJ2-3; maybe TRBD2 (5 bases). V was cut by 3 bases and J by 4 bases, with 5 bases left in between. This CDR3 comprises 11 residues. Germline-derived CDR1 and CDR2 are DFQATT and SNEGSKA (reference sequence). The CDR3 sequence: CSAREADTQYF. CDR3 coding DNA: TGCAGTGCTAGGGAGGCAGATACGCAGTATTTT.

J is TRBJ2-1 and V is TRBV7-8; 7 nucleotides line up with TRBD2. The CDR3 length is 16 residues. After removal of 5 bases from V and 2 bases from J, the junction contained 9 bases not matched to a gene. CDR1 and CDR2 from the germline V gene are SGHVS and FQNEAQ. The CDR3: CASSKGLPRPYNEQFF. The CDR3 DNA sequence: TGTGCCAGCAGCAAGGGACTACCACGGCCCTACAATGAGCAGTTCTTC.

DNA for the CDR3: TGTGCCAGCAGCTGGGGGCAAGAGACACCCCTCCACTTT. Amino acid sequence: CASSWGQETPLHF. This rearrangement joins TRBV7-9 to TRBJ1-6; D is perhaps TRBD1 (6 bases). This CDR3 region has 13 residues. With 4 bases removed from V and 11 bases from J, the gap between germline ends came to 12 bases. Germline lookup yields CDR1 SEHNR and CDR2 FQNEAQ (reference sequence).

The CDR3 DNA follows: TGTGCCAGCAGCCAAGGCGCCTACGAGCAGTACTTC. Translated: CASSQGAYEQYF. The chain has TRBV4-2 and TRBJ2-7; no reliable D call. This CDR3 has 12 residues. The V end was cut by 1 base, the J end by 2 bases, with 3 bases between. Per the germline V gene, CDR1 is LGHNA and CDR2 is YNFKEQ.

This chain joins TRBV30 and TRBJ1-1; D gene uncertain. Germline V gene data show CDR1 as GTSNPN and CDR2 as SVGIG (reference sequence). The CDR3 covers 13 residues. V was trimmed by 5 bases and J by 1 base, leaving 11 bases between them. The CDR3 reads CAWDLRGNTEAFF. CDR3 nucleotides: TGTGCCTGGGATCTACGGGGGAACACTGAAGCTTTCTTT.

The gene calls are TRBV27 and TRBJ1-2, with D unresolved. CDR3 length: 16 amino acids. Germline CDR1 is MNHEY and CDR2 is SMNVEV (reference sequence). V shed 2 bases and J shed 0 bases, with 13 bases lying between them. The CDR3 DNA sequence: TGTGCCAGCAGTTTAAGCGGGCGGGAAGCTAACTATGGCTACACCTTC. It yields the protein CASSLSGREANYGYTF.

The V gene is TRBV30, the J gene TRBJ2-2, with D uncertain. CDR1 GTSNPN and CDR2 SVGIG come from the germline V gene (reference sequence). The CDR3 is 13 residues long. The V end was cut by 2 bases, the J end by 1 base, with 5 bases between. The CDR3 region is CAWSTGNTGELFF. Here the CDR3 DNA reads TGTGCCTGGAGTACGGGGAACACCGGGGAGCTGTTTTTT.

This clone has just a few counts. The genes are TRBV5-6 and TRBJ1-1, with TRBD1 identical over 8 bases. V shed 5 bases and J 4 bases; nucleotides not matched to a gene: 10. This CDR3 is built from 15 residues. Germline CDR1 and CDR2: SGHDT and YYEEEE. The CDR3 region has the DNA TGTGCCAGCAGTGGACAGGGAGGAGCGGGCACTGAAGCTTTCTTT. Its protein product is CASSGQGGAGTEAFF.

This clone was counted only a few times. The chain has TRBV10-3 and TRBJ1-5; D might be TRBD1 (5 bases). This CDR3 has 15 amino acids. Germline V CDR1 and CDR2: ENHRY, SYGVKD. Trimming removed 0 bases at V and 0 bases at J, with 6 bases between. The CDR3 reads CAISESQDSNQPQHF. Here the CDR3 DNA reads TGTGCCATCAGTGAGTCACAGGATAGCAATCAGCCCCAGCATTTT.

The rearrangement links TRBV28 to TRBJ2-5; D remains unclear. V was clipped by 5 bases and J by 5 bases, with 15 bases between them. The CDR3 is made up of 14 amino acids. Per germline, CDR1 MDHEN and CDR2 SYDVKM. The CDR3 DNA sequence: TGTGCCAGCAGTCCTACTACCTTCTTGGAGACCCAGTACTTC. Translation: CASSPTTFLETQYF. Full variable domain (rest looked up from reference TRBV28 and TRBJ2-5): DVKVTQSSRYLVKRTGEKVFLECVQDMDHENMFWYRQDPGLGLRLIYFSYDVKMKEKGDIPEGYSVSREKKERFSLILESASTNQTSMYLCASSPTTFLETQYFGPGTRLLVL.

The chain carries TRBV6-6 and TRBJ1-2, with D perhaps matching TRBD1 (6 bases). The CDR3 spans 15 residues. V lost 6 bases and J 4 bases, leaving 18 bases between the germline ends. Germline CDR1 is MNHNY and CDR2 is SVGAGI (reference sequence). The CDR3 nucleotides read TGTGCCAGCAGCTTGCCACAGGGAATCGCCTATGGCTACACCTTC. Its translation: CASSLPQGIAYGYTF.

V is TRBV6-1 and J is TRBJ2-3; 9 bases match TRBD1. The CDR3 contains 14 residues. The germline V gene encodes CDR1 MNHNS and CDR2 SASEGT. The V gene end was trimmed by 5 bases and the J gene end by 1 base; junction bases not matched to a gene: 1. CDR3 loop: CASSWTGGTDTQYF. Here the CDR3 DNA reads TGTGCCAGCAGTTGGACAGGGGGCACAGATACGCAGTATTTT.

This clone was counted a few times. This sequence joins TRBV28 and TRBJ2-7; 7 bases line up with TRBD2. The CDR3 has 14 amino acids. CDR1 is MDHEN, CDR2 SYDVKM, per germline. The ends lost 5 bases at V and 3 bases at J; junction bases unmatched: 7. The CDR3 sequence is CASSRSGTYYEQYF. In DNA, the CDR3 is TGTGCCAGCAGTCGGAGCGGGACGTACTACGAGCAGTACTTC.

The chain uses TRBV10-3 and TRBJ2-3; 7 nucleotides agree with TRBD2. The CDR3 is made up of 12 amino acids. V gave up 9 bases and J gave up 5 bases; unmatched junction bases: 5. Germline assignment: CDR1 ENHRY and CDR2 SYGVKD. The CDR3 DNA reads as TGTGCCATTTCTTTAGCGGGAGATACGCAGTATTTT. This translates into CAISLAGDTQYF.

The CDR3, as DNA: TGTGCCTGGAGTGGATCAGGGTATAGCAATCAGCCCCAGCATTTT. It codes for CAWSGSGYSNQPQHF. The chain links TRBV30 to TRBJ1-5; D possibly corresponds to TRBD1 (5 bases). V lost 1 base, J lost 0 bases, and 10 bases lay in between. CDR3 length equals 15 residues. Germline V CDR1 and CDR2: GTSNPN, SVGIG (reference sequence).

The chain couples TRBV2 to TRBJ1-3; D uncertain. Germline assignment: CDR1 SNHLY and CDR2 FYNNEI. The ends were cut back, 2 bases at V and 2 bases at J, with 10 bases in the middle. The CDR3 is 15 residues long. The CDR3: CASSESPFAGNTIYF. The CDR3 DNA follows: TGTGCCAGCAGTGAAAGCCCGTTTGCTGGAAACACCATATATTTT. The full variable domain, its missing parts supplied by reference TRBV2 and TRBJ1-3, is EPEVTQTPSHQVTQMGQEVILRCVPISNHLYFYWYRQILGQKVEFLVSFYNNEISEKSEIFDDQFSVERPDGSNFTLKIRSTKLEDSAMYFCASSESPFAGNTIYFGEGSWLTVV.